This T cell receptor (beta chain) originates from a study of CD8+ T cells in alopecia areata. About the research overall: Treatment of the treated patients consisted of oral tofacitinib, 5 to 10 mg twice daily. Tofacitinib exposure lasted 6 to 18 months, followed by 6 months off drug. Study-level findings and limits: Sharing of TCRs across patients appeared less clear than in mice, possibly for HLA-related reasons. Across lesional scalp, and particularly alopecia totalis/universalis, clonality surpassed that of normal scalp.

Comments on this clone: Its antigen is unknown.

This CDR3 is 11 amino acids long. CDR1 is GTSNPN, CDR2 SVGIG, per germline (reference sequence). V was shortened by 2 bases and J by 10 bases, with 9 bases between the two germline ends. TCR sequencing used cDNA made by reverse transcription of extracted RNA. Data came from immunoSEQ multiplex PCR; TCRdb stores just in-frame clones and leaves some out. This table has fewer than 250,000 clones, about 53% appearing once. The sample in question was CD4+ T cells sorted from blood, obtained at week 0. The receptor's source is a human donor with alopecia areata. The chain employs TRBV30 and TRBJ2-1; perhaps TRBD1 as D (5 bases). CDR3 region: CAWSFYREQFF. The CDR3 bases are TGTGCCTGGAGTTTCTACAGGGAGCAGTTCTTC.